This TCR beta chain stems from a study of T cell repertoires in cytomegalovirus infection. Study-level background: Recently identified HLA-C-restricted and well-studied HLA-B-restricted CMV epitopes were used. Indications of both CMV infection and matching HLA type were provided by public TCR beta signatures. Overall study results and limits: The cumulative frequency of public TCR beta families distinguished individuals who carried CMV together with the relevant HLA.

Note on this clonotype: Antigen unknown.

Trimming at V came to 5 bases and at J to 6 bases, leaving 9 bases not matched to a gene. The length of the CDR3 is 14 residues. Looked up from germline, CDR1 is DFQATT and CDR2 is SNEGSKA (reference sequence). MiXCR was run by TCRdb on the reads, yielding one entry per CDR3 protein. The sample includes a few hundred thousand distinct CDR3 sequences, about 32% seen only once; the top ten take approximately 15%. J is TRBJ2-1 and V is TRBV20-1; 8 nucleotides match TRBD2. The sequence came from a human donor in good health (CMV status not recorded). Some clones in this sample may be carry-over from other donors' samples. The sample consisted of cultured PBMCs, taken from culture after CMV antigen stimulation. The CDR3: CSAGTRISFNEQFF. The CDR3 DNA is TGCAGTGCTGGGACTAGGATCAGTTTCAATGAGCAGTTCTTC.